Below are 4 T cell receptor beta chains sequenced from a single sample in a study of blood T cell repertoires in COVID-19. Some clones are missing from TCRdb's copy, which holds only in-frame ones; the method was immunoSEQ multiplex PCR. The table has roughly 300,000 clones, 81% seen once. Input material: peripheral blood. Every receptor here comes from a woman in her fifties or sixties with active or convalescent COVID-19.

J is TRBJ1-3 and V is TRBV30; no clear D gene. V was trimmed by 2 bases and J by 6 bases, leaving 11 bases between them. This CDR3 region has 13 residues. Germline CDR1 is GTSNPN and CDR2 is SVGIG (reference sequence). Written as DNA, the CDR3 is TGTGCCTGGAGTTTGGGAGACGTAAACACCATATATTTT. It is translated as CAWSLGDVNTIYF.

The gene calls are TRBV7-9 and TRBJ1-1, with a tentative D call TRBD1 (6 bases). The germline gives CDR1 SEHNR, CDR2 FQNEAQ (reference sequence). Trimming removed 10 bases at V and 4 bases at J, with 19 bases between. CDR3 length: 14 amino acids. CDR3 nucleotides: TGTGCCACCTCGGGGGGGGCCAGAACCACTGAAGCTTTCTTT. Protein sequence: CATSGGARTTEAFF.

This clone was seen more than once but under ten times. CDR3 DNA: TGTGCCAGCAGTCATGACTACCACAATGAGCAGTTCTTC. It codes for CASSHDYHNEQFF. The chain recombines TRBV25-1 with TRBJ2-1, with D possibly matching TRBD2 (5 bases). The CDR3 has 13 amino acids. Germline V CDR1 and CDR2: MGHDK, SYGVNS. Trimming removed 5 bases at V and 5 bases at J, with 10 bases between.

This clone was detected only once. This rearrangement joins TRBV11-2 to TRBJ2-5; 10 bases are shared with TRBD2. CDR1 and CDR2 from the germline V gene are SGHAT and FQNNGV. The CDR3 is 14 residues long. Germline trimming cut 2 bases from V and 5 bases from J; bases unmatched to any gene: 2. CDR3 nucleotides: TGTGCCAGCAGCTTAAGCGGGGGGGCGGAGACCCAGTACTTC. Its translation: CASSLSGGAETQYF.